These T cell receptor beta chains were read from a single sample in a study of shared clonotypes between healthy human individuals. Generated by immunoSEQ multiplex PCR, the TCRdb table keeps only in-frame clones and is missing some. The sample shows around 2,100,000 clones, just under 95% of them seen only once. The specimen was naive CD8+ T cells sorted from blood. The receptors originated from a man aged 18 to 30 in good health. The CDR3 runs from the conserved cysteine through the conserved F or W.

CDR3aa	v_gene	j_gene
CASSLDRGEKLFF	TRBV27	TRBJ1-4
CSVEALDEQYF	TRBV29-1	TRBJ2-7
CASSLTGGADTQYF	TRBV25-1	TRBJ2-3
CASSYSAPPNEQFF	TRBV6-5	TRBJ2-1
CASRSDGYTF	TRBV19	TRBJ1-2
CASSYEPGYEQYF	TRBV6-5	TRBJ2-7
CASSERVGSYEQYF	TRBV6-1	TRBJ2-7
CASSPLLADQETQYF	TRBV2	TRBJ2-5
CASSPRDFPMDSTQYF	TRBV4-1	TRBJ2-3
CASRNVLGRDYGYTF	TRBV6-1	TRBJ1-2
CATSRDLGTSGGTYEQYF	TRBV15	TRBJ2-7
CASRGVETQYF	TRBV2	TRBJ2-5
CASSLGVSVSSYEQYF	TRBV7-8	TRBJ2-7
CASYLFGAGDRYNEQFF	TRBV7-8	TRBJ2-1
CASRFRTSSGELFF	TRBV7-7	TRBJ2-2
CASSFKSYPTPLHF	TRBV13	TRBJ1-6
CASSQEAGTLQETQYF	TRBV4-1	TRBJ2-5
CASSFFEVNEQFF	TRBV28	TRBJ2-1
CASSGTDRSSYNSPLHF	TRBV6-1	TRBJ1-6
CASSPDSLGAGDYGYTF	TRBV5-4	TRBJ1-2
CASSYSSSGTETQYF	TRBV6-5	TRBJ2-5
CASSPGGGRDYGYTF	TRBV27	TRBJ1-2
CASSLARDYEQYF	TRBV7-3	TRBJ2-7
CASSLEVQTDTQYF	TRBV7-9	TRBJ2-3
CASSLGVGAQREQYF	TRBV11-3	TRBJ2-7
CASSLSLAGYEQYF	TRBV27	TRBJ2-7
CASSLDLPMGGGASTDTQYF	TRBV11-2	TRBJ2-3
CASSQRDSSTDTQYF	TRBV7-9	TRBJ2-3
CASSSFRDPSDTQYF	TRBV7-2	TRBJ2-3
CASSPTTGVVMYEQYF	TRBV18	TRBJ2-7
CAARLVEEIEQYF	TRBV10-3	TRBJ2-7
CASSMTSGEISTDTQYF	TRBV19	TRBJ2-3
CASSQVPQGRQEQYF	TRBV4-1	TRBJ2-7
CASSFPWTSGIGETQYF	TRBV7-9	TRBJ2-5
CASSQDWGLASTGELFF	TRBV4-3	TRBJ2-2
CASSPWTTQETQYF	TRBV4-1	TRBJ2-5
CASKGASISDTQYF	TRBV9	TRBJ2-3
CATVPTGRDTIYF	TRBV10-3	TRBJ1-3
CASSLGGAGELFF	TRBV5-1	TRBJ2-2
CASSPTGGWQETQYF	TRBV6-5	TRBJ2-5
CASSLLGGYTDTQYF	TRBV27	TRBJ2-3
CASSLNRGSGTEAFF	TRBV7-9	TRBJ1-1
CASSYEASGSPEQFF	TRBV6-5	TRBJ2-1
CASSLEPQSYF	TRBV13	TRBJ1-2
CASSRNRAGADTQYF	TRBV7-6	TRBJ2-3
CASSLGLGINEQFF	TRBV5-1	TRBJ2-1
CAWSVGVQPQHF	TRBV30	TRBJ1-5
CASSLGSNTGELFF	TRBV5-5	TRBJ2-2
CASSLAWGAVGNTIYF	TRBV5-6	TRBJ1-3
CSVEWGYEQYF	TRBV29-1	TRBJ2-7
CASSLSRADTQYF	TRBV27	TRBJ2-3
CASSYSALAGGNEQFF	TRBV6-5	TRBJ2-1
CASSLPPDNEQFF	TRBV11-3	TRBJ2-1
CASSVQGGSGYTF	TRBV25-1	TRBJ1-2